The 10 T cell receptor beta chains given below trace back to one sample, sequenced in a study of T cell responses to AZD1222 COVID-19 vaccine. TCRdb's table, derived via immunoSEQ multiplex PCR, lists solely in-frame clones and lacks some. The profile shows approximately 110,000 clones, around nine tenths of them singletons. The specimen was peripheral blood, collected 28 days after the second AZD1222 dose. The receptor set was obtained from an adult who received the AZD1222 COVID-19 vaccine.

The chain is built from TRBV5-1 and TRBJ1-5; 8 bases agree with TRBD1. The V and J ends lost 4 bases and 6 bases, in that order; junction bases with no gene match: 21. This CDR3 has 19 residues. CDR1 and CDR2 from the germline V gene are SGHRS and YFSETQ. Here the CDR3 DNA reads TGCGCCAGCAGCGTGGGGGCCTATCACTACCTCGACAGGGGTCAGCCCCAGCATTTT. Its translation: CASSVGAYHYLDRGQPQHF.

Concerning this clone itself: Its ends do not fully match the called genes, so a read error is possible. This rearrangement joins TRBV19 to TRBJ2-5; a possible D gene is TRBD2 (6 bases). The germline V gene encodes CDR1 LNHDA and CDR2 SQIVND (reference sequence). This CDR3 has 15 residues. DNA for the CDR3: TGTGCCAATAGTACCTCGGCAGGAGGGACGGAGACCCAGTACTTC. Translation: CANSTSAGGTETQYF.

The gene calls are TRBV28 and TRBJ2-3; 9 bases are shared with TRBD2. The germline V gene encodes CDR1 MDHEN and CDR2 SYDVKM. The CDR3 runs 14 residues. Germline trimming cut 6 bases from V and 6 bases from J; bases unmatched to any gene: 7. The CDR3 protein is CASSYASGDDTQYF. Written as DNA, the CDR3 is TGTGCCAGCAGCTATGCTAGCGGGGATGATACGCAGTATTTT.

This clone was counted only a few times. The rearrangement links TRBV28 to TRBJ2-5; D is possibly TRBD1 or TRBD2 (6 bases each). V was trimmed by 6 bases and J by 0 bases, leaving 14 bases between them. Germline V gives CDR1 MDHEN, CDR2 SYDVKM. The CDR3 covers 15 residues. The CDR3 DNA sequence: TGTGCCAGCAGCATAGGGGGGATTTACCAAGAGACCCAGTACTTC. This encodes CASSIGGIYQETQYF.

J is TRBJ2-2 and V is TRBV4-1, with 10 nucleotides matching TRBD1. There are 16 residues in the CDR3. Germline loops: CDR1 MGHRA, CDR2 YSYEKL. Trimming took 3 bases from V and 6 from J; bases not matched to a gene: 7. The CDR3 is CASSQGDRGTAGELFF. CDR3 nucleotides: TGCGCCAGCAGCCAGGGGGACAGGGGAACGGCCGGGGAGCTGTTTTTT.

The chain recombines TRBV4-1 with TRBJ2-1; tentatively, D is TRBD2 (6 bases). Looked up from germline, CDR1 is MGHRA and CDR2 is YSYEKL. The CDR3 sequence is 16 residues long. Trimming removed 2 bases from V and 6 bases from J, with 17 bases in between. CDR3 sequence reads: CASSQRTLGTPNEQFF. The DNA for the CDR3 is TGCGCCAGCAGCCAAAGAACCCTAGGGACTCCCAATGAGCAGTTCTTC.

The V gene is TRBV3-1 (or the pseudogene TRBV3-2), the J gene TRBJ2-6; D is ambiguous. CDR3 length: 14 residues. The germline V gene encodes CDR1 LGHDT and CDR2 YNNKEL (reference sequence). V was cut by 4 bases and J by 0 bases, with 4 bases left in between. DNA of the CDR3: TGTGCCAGCAGCCGGGACTCTGGGGCCAACGTCCTGACTTTC. Amino acids: CASSRDSGANVLTF.

The J gene is TRBJ1-6, the V gene TRBV7-2; 9 bases map to TRBD1. Trimming took 0 bases from V and 7 from J; bases not matched to a gene: 1. Per the germline V gene, CDR1 is SGHTA and CDR2 is FQGNSA. CDR3 length: 15 residues. In DNA, the CDR3 is TGTGCCAGCAGCTTAGCTGGGACAGGGAATTCACCCCTCCACTTT. Its translation is CASSLAGTGNSPLHF. Together with reference TRBV7-2 and TRBJ1-6, the CDR3 gives the full variable domain: GAGVSQSPSNKVTEKGKDVELRCDPISGHTALYWYRQSLGQGLEFLIYFQGNSAPDKSGLPSDRFSAERTGGSVSTLTIQRTQQEDSAVYLCASSLAGTGNSPLHFGNGTRLTVT.

The CDR3 loop reads CASSPVDSNQPQHF. CDR3 bases: TGTGCCAGCTCACCAGTTGATAGCAATCAGCCCCAGCATTTT. J is TRBJ1-5 and V is TRBV18; no reliable D call. The CDR3 runs to 14 residues. Germline V lookup: CDR1 KGHSH, CDR2 LQKENI. V shed 2 bases and J shed 0 bases, with 5 bases lying between them.

The chain joins TRBV9 to TRBJ1-5; D may be TRBD1 (5 bases). V gave up 8 bases and J gave up 0 bases, with 24 bases separating them. This CDR3 region has 18 residues. Looked up from germline, CDR1 is SGDLS and CDR2 is YYNGEE. The CDR3 DNA reads as TGTGCCAGAAGTGGGGGTGGGGCGATTACGCATAGCAATCAGCCCCAGCATTTT. The encoded protein is CARSGGGAITHSNQPQHF.